This T cell receptor beta chain is from a study of response to subunit inactivated influenza vaccine. This clonotype was seen many times. As yet, its antigen is unknown. TCRdb reprocessed the RT-PCR reads with MiXCR, giving one entry per CDR3 protein. The table lists 700,000 to 800,000 distinct CDR3 sequences, approximately 18% of them singletons. CDR1 is DFQATT, CDR2 SNEGSKA, per germline (reference sequence). Trimming cost V 3 bases and J 8 bases; bases outside gene matches: 8. CDR3 size: 14 residues. Overall study results and limits: The authors put forward the suggestion that each seasonal influenza vaccination may bring in only a limited number of new T cells.

The TCR originated in a man aged 50 to 60 who received an inactivated influenza vaccine. V is TRBV20-1 and J is TRBJ1-5; 9 bases agree with TRBD1. This sample comprised PBMCs from blood, obtained about 5 days after vaccination. CDR3 loop: CSASGGTGIEPQHF. DNA for the CDR3: TGCAGTGCTAGCGGGGGGACAGGGATTGAGCCCCAGCATTTT.